The TCR beta chain described here comes from a study of radiotherapy plus CTLA-4 blockade in lung cancer. For the study at large: Disease control was present in roughly a third of patients, and objective responses in less than 20%.

Focal radiation was given together with CTLA-4 blockade (ipilimumab) to patients with chemo-refractory metastatic non-small-cell lung cancer. About this clone itself: Its cognate antigen is unknown.

The assay was immunoSEQ multiplex PCR, and TCRdb's table has in-frame clones only and misses some. This table holds 45,000 to 55,000 clones, around 77% found once. Regarding the study as a whole: In blood, early T cell clone dynamics reportedly predicted response best, together with interferon-beta.

From germline, CDR1 is MNHEY and CDR2 SVGAGI. V gave up 7 bases and J gave up 9 bases, with 9 bases separating them. This CDR3 is 10 amino acids long. The sequenced sample was peripheral blood, obtained from a patient treated with radiotherapy plus ipilimumab. V is TRBV6-5 and J is TRBJ1-1; D possibly corresponds to TRBD1 (5 bases). This receptor was taken from a human donor with non-small cell lung cancer who had stable disease on radiotherapy plus ipilimumab. The CDR3 coding sequence is TGTGCCAGCAACACAGGTAAAGCTTTCTTT. As protein: CASNTGKAFF.